This is a list of T cell receptor beta chains from one sample in a study of control samples from healthy donors and cancer patients. Clones were read by immunoSEQ multiplex PCR, and TCRdb kept only the in-frame ones, dropping some. The table lists approximately 150,000 clones, over 85% of them singletons. Specimen: blood. These receptors were taken from a man aged 18-30 years in good health. Each CDR3 is given with its conserved first and last residue. Fields, in order: V gene, J gene, D gene, clone size, CDR3 DNA, CDR3 protein. A D gene is named only where the DNA matches it firmly. Not every row has a clone size; where given, it reads once, few, many or a size class.

v_call: TRBV5-1
j_call: TRBJ1-2
d_call: NA
clone_size: NA
cdr3_nt: TGCGCCAGCAGCCCAGGGACTCCTGGGGTGGATGGCTACACCTTC
cdr3_aa: CASSPGTPGVDGYTF

v_call: TRBV7-2
j_call: TRBJ2-7
d_call: NA
clone_size: NA
cdr3_nt: TGTGCCAGCAGCTCCGTCCCGGCCTACGAGCAGTACTTC
cdr3_aa: CASSSVPAYEQYF

v_call: TRBV27
j_call: TRBJ1-5
d_call: TRBD1
clone_size: NA
cdr3_nt: TGTGCCAGCAGTGACAGGGGTACATATCAGCCCCAGCATTTT
cdr3_aa: CASSDRGTYQPQHF

v_call: TRBV27
j_call: TRBJ1-6
d_call: NA
clone_size: once
cdr3_nt: TGTGCCAGCAGTTTGGCCCGGGAGCGGACACCCCTCCACTTT
cdr3_aa: CASSLARERTPLHF

v_call: TRBV5-6
j_call: TRBJ2-2
d_call: NA
clone_size: NA
cdr3_nt: TGTGCCAGCAGCTTGGCAGCCAGACCGAACACCGGGGAGCTGTTTTTT
cdr3_aa: CASSLAARPNTGELFF

v_call: TRBV28
j_call: TRBJ1-5
d_call: NA
clone_size: NA
cdr3_nt: TGTGCCAGCAGCTACAATCAGCCCCAGCATTTT
cdr3_aa: CASSYNQPQHF

v_call: TRBV6-2/TRBV6-3
j_call: TRBJ2-1
d_call: NA
clone_size: NA
cdr3_nt: TGTGCCAGCAGTACTAGCTCCTACAATGAGCAGTTCTTC
cdr3_aa: CASSTSSYNEQFF

v_call: TRBV4-1
j_call: TRBJ2-3
d_call: NA
clone_size: NA
cdr3_nt: TGCGCCAGCAGCCAAGGCACATCTGAGGATACGCAGTATTTT
cdr3_aa: CASSQGTSEDTQYF

v_call: TRBV5-1
j_call: TRBJ1-2
d_call: TRBD1
clone_size: once
cdr3_nt: TGCGCCAGCAGCGGGGGACAGGGCGGACATGGCTACACCTTC
cdr3_aa: CASSGGQGGHGYTF

v_call: TRBV6-5
j_call: TRBJ2-3
d_call: NA
clone_size: NA
cdr3_nt: TGTGCCAGCAGCGGTACAGGGATCGGGGAAGATACGCAGTATTTT
cdr3_aa: CASSGTGIGEDTQYF

v_call: TRBV19
j_call: TRBJ1-3
d_call: NA
clone_size: NA
cdr3_nt: TGTGCCAGTAGTATCTCAGTTTCTGGAAACACCATATATTTT
cdr3_aa: CASSISVSGNTIYF

v_call: TRBV28
j_call: TRBJ2-7
d_call: NA
clone_size: NA
cdr3_nt: TGTGCCAGCAGCTCCTCTGCGGCCTTCTCCTACGAGCAGTACTTC
cdr3_aa: CASSSSAAFSYEQYF

v_call: TRBV11-1
j_call: TRBJ2-5
d_call: NA
clone_size: NA
cdr3_nt: TGTGCCAGCAGCTTAACAGGGACAGAGACCCAGTACTTC
cdr3_aa: CASSLTGTETQYF

v_call: TRBV28
j_call: TRBJ2-7
d_call: NA
clone_size: NA
cdr3_nt: TGTGCCAGCAGTTTAAGGTGGGGGGTCCACGAGCAGTACTTC
cdr3_aa: CASSLRWGVHEQYF

v_call: TRBV5-4
j_call: TRBJ2-5
d_call: TRBD1
clone_size: NA
cdr3_nt: TGTGCCAGCAGCTTGGGGACAGGGTCCCAAGAGACCCAGTACTTC
cdr3_aa: CASSLGTGSQETQYF

v_call: TRBV14
j_call: TRBJ1-2
d_call: NA
clone_size: NA
cdr3_nt: TGTGCCAGCAGCCCCGTTTTCCGGGGTCCCCCGAACTATGGCTACACCTTC
cdr3_aa: CASSPVFRGPPNYGYTF

v_call: TRBV6-1
j_call: TRBJ1-1
d_call: NA
clone_size: NA
cdr3_nt: TGTGCCAGCAGTGAAGCCGTGAACACTGAAGCTTTCTTT
cdr3_aa: CASSEAVNTEAFF

v_call: TRBV14
j_call: TRBJ2-1
d_call: NA
clone_size: NA
cdr3_nt: TGTGCCAGCAGCCGCCTATGGGGAGATGCAAGCAATGAGCAGTTCTTC
cdr3_aa: CASSRLWGDASNEQFF

v_call: TRBV28
j_call: TRBJ1-1
d_call: NA
clone_size: NA
cdr3_nt: TGTGCCAGCACCGGACCGGGGACTGAAGCTTTCTTT
cdr3_aa: CASTGPGTEAFF

v_call: TRBV5-3
j_call: TRBJ2-3
d_call: TRBD2
clone_size: NA
cdr3_nt: TGTGCCAGAAGCTTGGTAAAAACTACTAGCGGTACAGATACGCAGTATTTT
cdr3_aa: CARSLVKTTSGTDTQYF

v_call: TRBV4-2
j_call: TRBJ2-5
d_call: NA
clone_size: NA
cdr3_nt: TGTGCCAGCAGCCTCGGCCGGGAACCATACCAAGAGACCCAGTACTTC
cdr3_aa: CASSLGREPYQETQYF

v_call: TRBV4-1
j_call: TRBJ1-1
d_call: TRBD1
clone_size: NA
cdr3_nt: TGCGCCAGCACGGGACAGCCAGCCACTGAAGCTTTCTTT
cdr3_aa: CASTGQPATEAFF

v_call: TRBV11-2
j_call: TRBJ1-2
d_call: TRBD1
clone_size: NA
cdr3_nt: TGTGCCAGCACCCTGGGACAGGGAAACTATGGCTACACCTTC
cdr3_aa: CASTLGQGNYGYTF

v_call: TRBV15
j_call: TRBJ1-4
d_call: TRBD1
clone_size: NA
cdr3_nt: TGTGCCACCAGCGTCAGAGGACAGGGGGAACTTGATAATGAAAAACTGTTTTTT
cdr3_aa: CATSVRGQGELDNEKLFF

v_call: TRBV7-8
j_call: TRBJ1-2
d_call: TRBD1
clone_size: few
cdr3_nt: TGTGCCAGCAGCCCGATTGACAGGGTTAACTATGGCTACACCTTC
cdr3_aa: CASSPIDRVNYGYTF

v_call: TRBV7-9
j_call: TRBJ1-5
d_call: NA
clone_size: once
cdr3_nt: TGTGCCAGCAGCTTAATGAGTCAGCCCCAGCATTTT
cdr3_aa: CASSLMSQPQHF

v_call: TRBV6-5
j_call: TRBJ1-2
d_call: NA
clone_size: NA
cdr3_nt: TGTGCCAGCAGTTTTACTCGGGCAACTCATGGCTACACCTTC
cdr3_aa: CASSFTRATHGYTF

v_call: TRBV6-5
j_call: TRBJ1-2
d_call: TRBD1
clone_size: NA
cdr3_nt: TGTGCCAGCAAAAAAACCGGGACAGGGATCGGCGGCTACACCTTC
cdr3_aa: CASKKTGTGIGGYTF

v_call: TRBV30
j_call: TRBJ2-7
d_call: NA
clone_size: NA
cdr3_nt: TGTGCCTGGGGTCGGGGGACCCTAAACTACGAGCAGTACTTC
cdr3_aa: CAWGRGTLNYEQYF

v_call: TRBV19
j_call: TRBJ2-2
d_call: NA
clone_size: NA
cdr3_nt: TGTGCCAGTAGTATCGGCCTCGACACCGGGGAGCTGTTTTTT
cdr3_aa: CASSIGLDTGELFF

v_call: TRBV7-9
j_call: TRBJ1-1
d_call: NA
clone_size: NA
cdr3_nt: TGTGCCAGCAGCCCGTCATATGGCTCCGTAAACACTGAAGCTTTCTTT
cdr3_aa: CASSPSYGSVNTEAFF

v_call: TRBV19
j_call: TRBJ1-5
d_call: NA
clone_size: once
cdr3_nt: TGTGCCAGTCGAACCGCCAATCAGCCCCAGCATTTT
cdr3_aa: CASRTANQPQHF

v_call: TRBV7-9
j_call: TRBJ2-3
d_call: NA
clone_size: NA
cdr3_nt: TGTGCCAGCACCTACGGGGGAGCTGATACGCAGTATTTT
cdr3_aa: CASTYGGADTQYF

v_call: TRBV6-2/TRBV6-3
j_call: TRBJ1-1
d_call: NA
clone_size: NA
cdr3_nt: TGTGCCAGCAGTTACAAAGGGAACACTGAAGCTTTCTTT
cdr3_aa: CASSYKGNTEAFF

v_call: TRBV7-9
j_call: TRBJ2-1
d_call: TRBD1
clone_size: NA
cdr3_nt: TGTGCCAGCAGCTTGGGACAGGGGGCCTACAATGAGCAGTTCTTC
cdr3_aa: CASSLGQGAYNEQFF

v_call: TRBV4-1
j_call: TRBJ1-1
d_call: TRBD1
clone_size: NA
cdr3_nt: TGCGCCAGCAGCCAGGACAGGGGGCGATACACTGAAGCTTTCTTT
cdr3_aa: CASSQDRGRYTEAFF

v_call: TRBV27
j_call: TRBJ1-1
d_call: NA
clone_size: NA
cdr3_nt: TGTGCCAGCGGGGGTTTAGGGGTGGAAGCTTTCTTT
cdr3_aa: CASGGLGVEAFF

v_call: TRBV18
j_call: TRBJ2-3
d_call: TRBD1
clone_size: NA
cdr3_nt: TGTGCCAGCTCACCGGCGGGACAGGGAACAGATACGCAGTATTTT
cdr3_aa: CASSPAGQGTDTQYF

v_call: TRBV29-1
j_call: TRBJ2-7
d_call: TRBD2
clone_size: NA
cdr3_nt: TGCAGCGTTGGATCCCTCCCGACTAGCGGGCAGGAGGTGTCCTACGAGCAGTACTTC
cdr3_aa: CSVGSLPTSGQEVSYEQYF

v_call: TRBV11-2
j_call: TRBJ1-3
d_call: NA
clone_size: once
cdr3_nt: TGTGCCAGCAGCTTAAACGGGGGGCCCGGAAACACCATATATTTT
cdr3_aa: CASSLNGGPGNTIYF

v_call: TRBV15
j_call: TRBJ1-5
d_call: NA
clone_size: NA
cdr3_nt: TGTGCCACCAGCAGAGAACGGCCAAATCAGCCCCAGCATTTT
cdr3_aa: CATSRERPNQPQHF

v_call: TRBV7-9
j_call: TRBJ1-2
d_call: NA
clone_size: NA
cdr3_nt: TGTGCCAGCAGCTTTGGGGGGTCTGGCTACACCTTC
cdr3_aa: CASSFGGSGYTF

v_call: TRBV7-2
j_call: TRBJ1-6
d_call: NA
clone_size: NA
cdr3_nt: TGTGCCAGCAGCTTTGCCGAGTGGTCACCCCTCCACTTT
cdr3_aa: CASSFAEWSPLHF

v_call: TRBV30
j_call: TRBJ2-7
d_call: TRBD1
clone_size: NA
cdr3_nt: TGTGCCTGCCTCCCCCGGGACAGGACCTACGAGCAGTACTTC
cdr3_aa: CACLPRDRTYEQYF

v_call: TRBV5-1
j_call: TRBJ2-2
d_call: NA
clone_size: once
cdr3_nt: TGCGCCAGCAGCGCGCTCGAGGCTTCGAACACCGGGGAGCTGTTTTTT
cdr3_aa: CASSALEASNTGELFF

v_call: TRBV28
j_call: TRBJ2-3
d_call: TRBD2
clone_size: once
cdr3_nt: TGTGCCAGCAGTTATATAGCGGGAGAAGGGGCAGATACGCAGTATTTT
cdr3_aa: CASSYIAGEGADTQYF

v_call: TRBV4-2
j_call: TRBJ2-1
d_call: NA
clone_size: NA
cdr3_nt: TGTGCCAGCAGCGGGGGAGGGGGGAGGAATGAGCAGTTCTTC
cdr3_aa: CASSGGGGRNEQFF

v_call: TRBV19
j_call: TRBJ1-5
d_call: NA
clone_size: NA
cdr3_nt: TGTGCCAGTAGGGGACCGTTCGCGGATCAGCCCCAGCATTTT
cdr3_aa: CASRGPFADQPQHF

v_call: TRBV9
j_call: TRBJ1-1
d_call: NA
clone_size: NA
cdr3_nt: TGTGCCAGCAGCGTAGGAGGGCAGAACACTGAAGCTTTCTTT
cdr3_aa: CASSVGGQNTEAFF

v_call: TRBV28
j_call: TRBJ2-3
d_call: NA
clone_size: NA
cdr3_nt: TGTGCCAGCAGTTTGTTTGAAAGCACAGATACGCAGTATTTT
cdr3_aa: CASSLFESTDTQYF